This entry is about one T cell receptor beta chain. Its antigen is as yet unknown. Healthy bone marrow donors made up the donor group. The sample comes from a study of cytomegalovirus exposure and HLA in healthy donors. The wider study: Among roughly 190 million T cells, an earlier analysis found about 110 million unique TCR beta sequences. Overall study results and limits: Later analysis identified several of the most significant clusters that appeared linked to common viral pathogens. When a later analysis compared HLA-associated TCR beta chains with equally common others, the HLA-associated chains turned out to be more clonally expanded and to have lower generation probabilities.

The PCR ran on 60 Vbeta and 13 Jbeta primers. Sequencing used immunoSEQ multiplex PCR; TCRdb keeps in-frame clones, though not all of them. The sample shows approximately 170,000 clones, around four fifths of them seen only once. The sample taken for sequencing was PBMCs. The TCR originated in a female donor in good health and CMV-seronegative.

The DNA of the CDR3 is TGTGCCAGCAGCTTGGGCCCAGGGGATTCACCCCTCCACTTT. Its translation: CASSLGPGDSPLHF. The V call is TRBV5-4, the J call TRBJ1-6; TRBD1 is a possible D gene (6 bases). The CDR3 has 14 amino acids. Germline values: CDR1 SGHNT, CDR2 YYREEE (reference sequence). Trimming stripped 0 bases from V and 8 bases from J, with 9 bases between. Together with reference TRBV5-4 and TRBJ1-6, the CDR3 gives the full variable domain: ETGVTQSPTHLIKTRGQQVTLRCSSQSGHNTVSWYQQALGQGPQFIFQYYREEENGRGNFPPRFSGLQFPNYSSELNVNALELDDSALYLCASSLGPGDSPLHFGNGTRLTVT.